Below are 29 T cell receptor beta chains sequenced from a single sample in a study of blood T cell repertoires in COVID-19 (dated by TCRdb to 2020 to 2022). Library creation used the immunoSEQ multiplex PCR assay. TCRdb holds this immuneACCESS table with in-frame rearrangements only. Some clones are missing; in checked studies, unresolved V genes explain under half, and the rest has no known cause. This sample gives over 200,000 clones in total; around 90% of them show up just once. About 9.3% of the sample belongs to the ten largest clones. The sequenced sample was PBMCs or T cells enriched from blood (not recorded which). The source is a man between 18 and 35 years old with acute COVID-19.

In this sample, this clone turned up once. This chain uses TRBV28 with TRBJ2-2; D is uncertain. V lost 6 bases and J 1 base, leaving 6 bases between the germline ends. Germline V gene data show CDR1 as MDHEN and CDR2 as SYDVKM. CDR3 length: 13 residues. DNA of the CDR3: TGTGCCAGCAGCAACAGGAACACCGGGGAGCTGTTTTTT. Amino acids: CASSNRNTGELFF.

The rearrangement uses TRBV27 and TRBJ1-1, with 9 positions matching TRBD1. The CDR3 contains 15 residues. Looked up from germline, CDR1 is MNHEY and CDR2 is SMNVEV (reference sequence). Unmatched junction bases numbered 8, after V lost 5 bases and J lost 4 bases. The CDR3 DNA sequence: TGTGCCAGCAGTCACGTACAGGGGGCCATCACTGAAGCTTTCTTT. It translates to CASSHVQGAITEAFF.

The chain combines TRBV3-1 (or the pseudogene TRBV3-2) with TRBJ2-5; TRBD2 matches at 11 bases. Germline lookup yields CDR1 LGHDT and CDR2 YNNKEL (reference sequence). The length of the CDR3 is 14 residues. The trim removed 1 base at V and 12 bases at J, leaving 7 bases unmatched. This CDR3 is CASSQASTSGNEYF. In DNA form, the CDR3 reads TGTGCCAGCAGCCAAGCGTCGACTAGCGGGAACGAGTACTTC.

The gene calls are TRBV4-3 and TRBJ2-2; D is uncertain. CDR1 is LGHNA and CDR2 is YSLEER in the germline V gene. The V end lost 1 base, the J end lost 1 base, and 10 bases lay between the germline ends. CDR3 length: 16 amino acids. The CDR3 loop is CASSQGIYQNTGELFF. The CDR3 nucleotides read TGCGCCAGCAGCCAAGGAATCTATCAGAACACCGGGGAGCTGTTTTTT.

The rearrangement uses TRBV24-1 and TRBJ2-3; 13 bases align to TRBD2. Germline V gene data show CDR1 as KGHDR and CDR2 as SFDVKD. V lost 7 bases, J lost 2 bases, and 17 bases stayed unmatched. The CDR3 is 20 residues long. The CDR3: CATSPVLAGGPLFNTDTQYF. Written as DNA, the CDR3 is TGTGCCACCAGCCCTGTACTAGCGGGAGGGCCCCTATTCAACACAGATACGCAGTATTTT.

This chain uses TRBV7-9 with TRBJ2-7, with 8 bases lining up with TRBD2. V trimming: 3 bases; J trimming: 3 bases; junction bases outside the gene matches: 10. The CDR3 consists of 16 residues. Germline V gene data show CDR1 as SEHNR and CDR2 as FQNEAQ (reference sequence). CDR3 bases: TGTGCCAGCAGCTTGGGGGGGCTAGCGGGTGTCTACGAGCAGTACTTC. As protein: CASSLGGLAGVYEQYF.

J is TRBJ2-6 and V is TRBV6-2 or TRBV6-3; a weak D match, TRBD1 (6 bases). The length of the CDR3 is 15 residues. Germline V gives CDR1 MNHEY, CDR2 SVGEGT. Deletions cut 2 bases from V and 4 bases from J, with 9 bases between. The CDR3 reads CASSYDGTGANVLTF. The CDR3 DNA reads TGTGCCAGCAGTTACGACGGGACAGGGGCCAACGTCCTGACTTTC.

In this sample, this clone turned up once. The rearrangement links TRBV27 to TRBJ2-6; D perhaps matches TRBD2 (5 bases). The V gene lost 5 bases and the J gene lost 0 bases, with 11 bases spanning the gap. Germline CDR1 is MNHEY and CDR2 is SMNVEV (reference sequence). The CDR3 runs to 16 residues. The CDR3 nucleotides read TGTGCCAGCAGTACTTCCCGGGACTCTGGGGCCAACGTCCTGACTTTC. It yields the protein CASSTSRDSGANVLTF.

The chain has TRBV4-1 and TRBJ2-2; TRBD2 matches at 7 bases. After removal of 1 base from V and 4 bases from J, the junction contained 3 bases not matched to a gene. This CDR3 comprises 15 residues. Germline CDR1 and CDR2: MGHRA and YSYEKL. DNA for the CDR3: TGCGCCAGCAGCCAAGGCGGGAGTTTCACCGGGGAGCTGTTTTTT. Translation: CASSQGGSFTGELFF.

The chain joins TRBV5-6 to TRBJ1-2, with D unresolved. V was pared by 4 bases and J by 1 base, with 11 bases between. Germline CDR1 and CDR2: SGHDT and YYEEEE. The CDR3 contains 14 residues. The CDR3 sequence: CASSRSGDNYGYTF. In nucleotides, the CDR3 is TGTGCCAGCAGCAGGAGCGGGGATAACTATGGCTACACCTTC.

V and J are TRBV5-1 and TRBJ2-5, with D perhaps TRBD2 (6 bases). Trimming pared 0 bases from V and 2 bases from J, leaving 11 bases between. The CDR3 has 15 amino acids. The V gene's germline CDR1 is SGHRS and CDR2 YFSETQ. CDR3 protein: CASSLGGNTQETQYF. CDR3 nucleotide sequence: TGCGCCAGCAGCTTGGGCGGGAACACACAAGAGACCCAGTACTTC.

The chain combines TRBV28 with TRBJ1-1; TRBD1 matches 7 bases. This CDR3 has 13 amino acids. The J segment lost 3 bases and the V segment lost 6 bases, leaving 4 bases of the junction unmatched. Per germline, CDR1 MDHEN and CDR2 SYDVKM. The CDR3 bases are TGTGCCAGCAGGACAACAGGGGACACTGAAGCTTTCTTT. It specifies CASRTTGDTEAFF.

CDR3 region: CASSENRNQPQHF. The CDR3 nucleotides read TGTGCCAGCAGTGAAAACAGAAATCAGCCCCAGCATTTT. The V and J genes are TRBV2 and TRBJ1-5; D ambiguous. V was clipped by 2 bases and J by 4 bases, with 6 bases between them. The CDR3 extends over 13 amino acids. Germline CDR1 reads SNHLY; CDR2 reads FYNNEI.

The CDR3 sequence is CASSSGGRNQPQHF. The CDR3 DNA reads as TGTGCCAGCAGCTCAGGGGGCCGAAATCAGCCCCAGCATTTT. J is TRBJ1-5 and V is TRBV7-8; TRBD1 matches at 8 bases. Trimming removed 4 bases from V and 4 bases from J; junction bases left unmatched: 3. This CDR3 is 14 amino acids long. Germline values: CDR1 SGHVS, CDR2 FQNEAQ. Filled out from reference TRBV7-8 and TRBJ1-5, the complete variable domain reads GAGVSQSPRYKVAKRGQDVALRCDPISGHVSLFWYQQALGQGPEFLTYFQNEAQLDKSGLPSDRFFAERPEGSVSTLKIQRTQQEDSAVYLCASSSGGRNQPQHFGDGTRLSIL.

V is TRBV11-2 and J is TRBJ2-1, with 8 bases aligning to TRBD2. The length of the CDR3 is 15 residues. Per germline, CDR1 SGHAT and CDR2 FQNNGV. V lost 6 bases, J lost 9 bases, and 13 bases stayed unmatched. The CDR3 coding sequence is TGTGCCAGCAGTTTTCCGGGACTAGGACCAATTGAGCAGTTCTTC. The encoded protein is CASSFPGLGPIEQFF.

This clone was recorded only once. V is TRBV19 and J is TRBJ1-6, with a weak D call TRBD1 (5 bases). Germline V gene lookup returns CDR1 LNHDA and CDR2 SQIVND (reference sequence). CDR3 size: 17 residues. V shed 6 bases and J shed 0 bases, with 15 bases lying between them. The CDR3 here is CASSLPSGGSYNSPLHF. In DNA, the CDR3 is TGTGCCAGTAGCCTACCGTCGGGGGGCTCCTATAATTCACCCCTCCACTTT.

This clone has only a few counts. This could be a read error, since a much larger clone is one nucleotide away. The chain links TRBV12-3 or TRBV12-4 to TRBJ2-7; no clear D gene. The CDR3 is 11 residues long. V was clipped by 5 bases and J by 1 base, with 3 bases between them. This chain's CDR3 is CASSPSYEQYF. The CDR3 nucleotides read TGTGCCAGCAGTCCGTCCTACGAGCAGTACTTC.

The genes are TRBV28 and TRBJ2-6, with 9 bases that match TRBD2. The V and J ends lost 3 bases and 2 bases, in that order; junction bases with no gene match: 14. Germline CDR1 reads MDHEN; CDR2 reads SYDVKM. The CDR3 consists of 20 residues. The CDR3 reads CASSLESLSGRNAGANVLTF. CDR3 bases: TGTGCCAGCAGTTTGGAAAGCCTGAGCGGGAGGAACGCTGGGGCCAACGTCCTGACTTTC.

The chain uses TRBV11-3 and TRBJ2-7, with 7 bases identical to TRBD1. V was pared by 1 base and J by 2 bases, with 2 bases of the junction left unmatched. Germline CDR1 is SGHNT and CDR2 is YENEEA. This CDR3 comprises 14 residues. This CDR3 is CASSLGDRAYEQYF. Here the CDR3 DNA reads TGTGCCAGCAGCTTAGGGGACAGAGCCTACGAGCAGTACTTC.

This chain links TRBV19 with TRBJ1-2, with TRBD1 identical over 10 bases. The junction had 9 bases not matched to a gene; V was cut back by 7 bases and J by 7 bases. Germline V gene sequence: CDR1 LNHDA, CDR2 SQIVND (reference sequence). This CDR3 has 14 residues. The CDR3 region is CASKPGTGAFGYTF. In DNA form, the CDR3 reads TGTGCCAGTAAACCCGGGACAGGGGCGTTTGGCTACACCTTC.

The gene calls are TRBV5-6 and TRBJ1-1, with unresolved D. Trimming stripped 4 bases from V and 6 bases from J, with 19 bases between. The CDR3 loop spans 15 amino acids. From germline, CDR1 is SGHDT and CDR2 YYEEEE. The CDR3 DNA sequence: TGTGCCAGCAGCGACTTCCCGTGGGAGGCCCCTGAAGCTTTCTTT. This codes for CASSDFPWEAPEAFF.

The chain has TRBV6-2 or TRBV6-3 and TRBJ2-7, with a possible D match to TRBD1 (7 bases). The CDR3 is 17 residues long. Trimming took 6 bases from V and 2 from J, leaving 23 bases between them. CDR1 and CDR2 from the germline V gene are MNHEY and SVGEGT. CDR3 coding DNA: TGTGCCAGCAGCAAGGAGGGGGCGGAAACCTCGACCTACGAGCAGTACTTC. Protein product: CASSKEGAETSTYEQYF.

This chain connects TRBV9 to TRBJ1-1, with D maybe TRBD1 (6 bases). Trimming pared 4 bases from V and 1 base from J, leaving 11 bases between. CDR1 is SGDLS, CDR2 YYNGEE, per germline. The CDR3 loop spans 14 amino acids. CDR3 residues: CASSTGQPNTEAFF. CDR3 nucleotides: TGTGCCAGCAGCACCGGACAGCCGAACACTGAAGCTTTCTTT.

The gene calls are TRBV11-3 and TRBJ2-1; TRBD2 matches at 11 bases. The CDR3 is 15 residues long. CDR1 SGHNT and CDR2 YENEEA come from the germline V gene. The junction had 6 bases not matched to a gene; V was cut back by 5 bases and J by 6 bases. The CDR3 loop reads CASSRIAGGPNEQFF. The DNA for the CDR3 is TGTGCCAGCAGCCGGATAGCGGGAGGGCCCAATGAGCAGTTCTTC.

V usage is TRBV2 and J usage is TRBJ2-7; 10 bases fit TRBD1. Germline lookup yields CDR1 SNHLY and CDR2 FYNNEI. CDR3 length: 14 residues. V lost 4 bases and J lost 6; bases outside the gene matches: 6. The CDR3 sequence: CASSVGQGTREQYF. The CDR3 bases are TGTGCCAGCAGTGTGGGACAGGGGACGCGCGAGCAGTACTTC.

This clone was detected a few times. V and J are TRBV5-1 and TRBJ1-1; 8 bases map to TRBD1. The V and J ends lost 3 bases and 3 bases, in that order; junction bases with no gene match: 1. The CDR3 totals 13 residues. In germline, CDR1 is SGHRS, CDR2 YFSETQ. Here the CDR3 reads CASSSTGDTEAFF. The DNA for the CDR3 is TGCGCCAGCAGCTCGACAGGGGACACTGAAGCTTTCTTT.

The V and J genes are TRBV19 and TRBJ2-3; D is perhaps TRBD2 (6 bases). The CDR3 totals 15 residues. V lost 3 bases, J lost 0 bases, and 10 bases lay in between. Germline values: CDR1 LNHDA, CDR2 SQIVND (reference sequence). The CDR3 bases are TGTGCCAGTAGTATCGGGGGACCTAGCACAGATACGCAGTATTTT. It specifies CASSIGGPSTDTQYF.

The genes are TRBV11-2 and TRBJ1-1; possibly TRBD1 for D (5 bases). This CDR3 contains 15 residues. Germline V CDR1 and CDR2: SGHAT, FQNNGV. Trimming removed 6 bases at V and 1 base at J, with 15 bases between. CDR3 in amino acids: CASRTIRAPNTEAFF. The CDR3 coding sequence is TGTGCCAGCAGAACAATCAGGGCACCGAACACTGAAGCTTTCTTT.

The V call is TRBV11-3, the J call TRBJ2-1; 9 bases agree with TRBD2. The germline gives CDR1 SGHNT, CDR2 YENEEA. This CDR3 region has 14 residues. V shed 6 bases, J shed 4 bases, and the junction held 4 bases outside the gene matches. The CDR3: CASRPLAGYNEQFF. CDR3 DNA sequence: TGTGCCAGCAGACCCCTAGCGGGATACAATGAGCAGTTCTTC. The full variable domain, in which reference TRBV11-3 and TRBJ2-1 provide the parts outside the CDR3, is EAGVVQSPRYKIIEKKQPVAFWCNPISGHNTLYWYLQNLGQGPELLIRYENEEAVDDSQLPKDRFSAERLKGVDSTLKIQPAELGDSAVYLCASRPLAGYNEQFFGPGTRLTVL.